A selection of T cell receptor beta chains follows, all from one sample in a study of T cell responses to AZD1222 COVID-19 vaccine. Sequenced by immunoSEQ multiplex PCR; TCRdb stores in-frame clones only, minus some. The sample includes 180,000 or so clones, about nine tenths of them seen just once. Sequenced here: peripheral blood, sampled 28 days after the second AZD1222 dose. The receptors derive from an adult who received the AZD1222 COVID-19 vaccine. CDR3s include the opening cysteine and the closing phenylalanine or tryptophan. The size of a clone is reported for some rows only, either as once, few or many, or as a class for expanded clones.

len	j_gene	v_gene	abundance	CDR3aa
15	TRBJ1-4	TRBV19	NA	CASSSGPGVYEKLFF
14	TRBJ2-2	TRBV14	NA	CASSQEGNTGELFF
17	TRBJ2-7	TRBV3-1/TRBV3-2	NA	CASSQDLQGPFGYEQYF
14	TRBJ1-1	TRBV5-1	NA	CASSLVAMNTEAFF
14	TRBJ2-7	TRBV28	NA	CASTPYAQNYEQYF
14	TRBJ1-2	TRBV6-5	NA	CASSYGQLHYGYTF
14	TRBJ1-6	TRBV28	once	CASTPGTNNSPLHF
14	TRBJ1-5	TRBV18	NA	CASSLYDRGQPQHF
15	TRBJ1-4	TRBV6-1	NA	CASSDRGETNEKLFF
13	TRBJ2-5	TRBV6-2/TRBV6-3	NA	CASSKLARETQYF
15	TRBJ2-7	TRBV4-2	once	CASSQDQRGVYEQYF
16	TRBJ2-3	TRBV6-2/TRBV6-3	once	CASSRTSGPVLDTQYF
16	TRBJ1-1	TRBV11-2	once	CASSLETAGVRTEAFF
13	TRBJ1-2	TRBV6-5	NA	CASREGPNYGYTF
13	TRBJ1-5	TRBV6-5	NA	CASSLSSNQPQHF
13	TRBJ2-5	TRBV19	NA	CASSIQGGETQYF
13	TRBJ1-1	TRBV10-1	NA	CASTDGLNTEAFF
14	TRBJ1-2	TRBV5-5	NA	CASSLGGQIYGYTF
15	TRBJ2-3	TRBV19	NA	CASSIVPAVTDTQYF
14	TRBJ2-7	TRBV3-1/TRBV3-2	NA	CASSLTGVKYEQYF
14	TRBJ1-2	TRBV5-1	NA	CASSLERGIYGYTF
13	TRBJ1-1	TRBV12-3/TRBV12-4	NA	CASSNTGSTEAFF
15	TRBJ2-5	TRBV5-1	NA	CASSPHGIGAETQYF
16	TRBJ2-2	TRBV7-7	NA	CASSPLAGPYTGELFF